The sample holds many counts of the clone carrying this T cell receptor (beta chain). As yet, its antigen is unknown. The data are from a study of T cells in Graves' hyperthyroidism and ophthalmopathy. Notes on the study in general: Most thyroid-expanded clonotypes above 0.001 were also found in blood.

Template material for amplifying TCR beta CDR3 regions consisted of RNA transcripts. Using the HTBI primer set, a first-round RT-PCR was run on the TCR CDR3. TCRdb ran MiXCR on the multiplex PCR reads and lists one entry per CDR3 protein. In the table there are roughly 420,000 distinct CDR3 sequences, roughly an eighth of which are singletons. Patients aged 18 to 65 with hyperthyroidism were newly diagnosed, with duration under 2 months. 9 to 10 ml fresh peripheral blood yielded the PBMCs. Sequencing used blood. This clonotype was sampled from a woman under 30 with Graves' hyperthyroidism.

DNA for the CDR3: TGTGCCAGCAGCTTAACGAAACTAGCCAACTACAATGAGCAGTTCTTC. Translated, it gives CASSLTKLANYNEQFF. The gene calls are TRBV7-3 and TRBJ2-1; a weak D match, TRBD2 (6 bases). The V gene's germline CDR1 is SGHTA and CDR2 FQGTGA. The V gene lost 0 bases and the J gene lost 3 bases, with 12 bases spanning the gap. There are 16 residues in the CDR3.